The clone carrying this TCR beta chain has more than one count but fewer than ten. These data come from a study of blood T cells in healthy people across ages. Combining a sample-barcoded 5' primer with a J-beta primer mix, a second PCR ran for roughly 7 to 12 cycles. TCRdb passed the 5' RACE reads through MiXCR, listing each CDR3 protein once. The table records 1.5 million or so distinct CDR3 sequences, roughly two fifths of them present only once. What was sequenced was blood. This TCR came from a woman aged 18-29 years in good health.

CDR3 in amino acids: CASSQPGTGWSTLLDEQYF. In DNA form, the CDR3 reads TGCGCCAGCAGCCAGCCCGGAACAGGGTGGTCCACACTGCTTGACGAGCAGTACTTC. This chain connects TRBV4-1 to TRBJ2-7, with D maybe TRBD1 (6 bases). The CDR3 is made up of 19 amino acids. Trimming removed 3 bases from V and 5 bases from J, with 29 bases in between. Germline CDR1 and CDR2: MGHRA and YSYEKL.